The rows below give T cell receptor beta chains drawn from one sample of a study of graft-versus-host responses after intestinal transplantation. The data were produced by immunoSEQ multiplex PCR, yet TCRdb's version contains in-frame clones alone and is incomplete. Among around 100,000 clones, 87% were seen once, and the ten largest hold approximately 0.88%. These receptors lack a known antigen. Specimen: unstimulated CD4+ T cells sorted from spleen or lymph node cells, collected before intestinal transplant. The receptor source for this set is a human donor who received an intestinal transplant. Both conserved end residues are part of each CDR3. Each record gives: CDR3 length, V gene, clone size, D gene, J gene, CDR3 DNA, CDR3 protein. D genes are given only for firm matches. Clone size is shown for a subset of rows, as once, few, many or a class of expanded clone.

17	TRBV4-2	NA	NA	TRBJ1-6	TGTGCCAGCAGCCAAGAAGGTCTACAGGGAAATAATTCACCCCTCCACTTT	CASSQEGLQGNNSPLHF
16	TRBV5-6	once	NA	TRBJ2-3	TGTGCCAGCAGCTTGGTGCGGGGGCCATACACAGATACGCAGTATTTT	CASSLVRGPYTDTQYF
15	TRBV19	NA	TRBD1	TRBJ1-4	TGTGCCAGCCTTAGTCGGGACAGGGAGAATGAAAAACTGTTTTTT	CASLSRDRENEKLFF
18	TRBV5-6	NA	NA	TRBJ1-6	TGTGCCAGCAGCGGAGGGACTGTCCAGAGCTCCTATAATTCACCCCTCCACTTT	CASSGGTVQSSYNSPLHF
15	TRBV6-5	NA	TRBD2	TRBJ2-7	TGTGCCAGCAGACAGACTAGCGGGCGCTCCTACGAGCAGTACTTC	CASRQTSGRSYEQYF
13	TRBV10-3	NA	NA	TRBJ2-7	TGTGCCATCAGCCGGGACGTGGCCTACGAGCAGTACTTC	CAISRDVAYEQYF
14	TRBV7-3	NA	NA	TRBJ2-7	TGTGCCAGCAGCTTAGGGGCATTCCCCTACGAGCAGTACTTC	CASSLGAFPYEQYF
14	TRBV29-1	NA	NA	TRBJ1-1	TGCAGCGTTGAACGGGGGTTGAGGAACACTGAAGCTTTCTTT	CSVERGLRNTEAFF
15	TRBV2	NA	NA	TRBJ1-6	TGTGCCAGCAGTTTCCGACAAAAGAGAAGATCACCCCTCCACTTT	CASSFRQKRRSPLHF
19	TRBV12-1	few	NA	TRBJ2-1	TGTGCCAGCAGCTTAACTTTAGCGGGAGGCAGGAGCTCCTACAATGAGCAGTTCTTC	CASSLTLAGGRSSYNEQFF
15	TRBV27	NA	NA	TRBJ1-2	TGTGCCAGCAGTTTATTGGAGGGGCCTAACTATGGCTACACCTTC	CASSLLEGPNYGYTF
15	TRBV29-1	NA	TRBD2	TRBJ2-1	TGCAGCGTTGAGTCCATGGGAGAGCGGGGGGATGAGCAGTTCTTC	CSVESMGERGDEQFF
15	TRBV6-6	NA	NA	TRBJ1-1	TGTGCCAGCAGTTACAAAAGGACAGTGAACACTGAAGCTTTCTTT	CASSYKRTVNTEAFF
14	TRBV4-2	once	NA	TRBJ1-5	TGTGCCAGCAGCCAAGATCCGGGGTATCAGCCCCAGCATTTT	CASSQDPGYQPQHF
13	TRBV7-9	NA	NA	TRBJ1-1	TGTGCCAGCAGCTTAGCCTACGCGACTGAAGCTTTCTTT	CASSLAYATEAFF
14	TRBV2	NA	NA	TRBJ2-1	TGTGCCAGCAGTTTCGGGGGCGGGTACAATGAGCAGTTCTTC	CASSFGGGYNEQFF
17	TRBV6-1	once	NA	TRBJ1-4	TGTGCCAGCAGTGGGCTCGGGGGGGGCGCAACTAATGAAAAACTGTTTTTT	CASSGLGGGATNEKLFF
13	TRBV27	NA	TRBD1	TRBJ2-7	TGTGCCAGCCGACGACAGGGGTCCTACGAGCAGTACTTC	CASRRQGSYEQYF
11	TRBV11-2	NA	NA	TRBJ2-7	TGTGCCAGCAGGTCAACCTACGAGCAGTACTTC	CASRSTYEQYF
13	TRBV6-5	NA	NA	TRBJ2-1	TGTGCCAGCAGTCCTTGGACTGTGAATGAGCAGTTCTTC	CASSPWTVNEQFF
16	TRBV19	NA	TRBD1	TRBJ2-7	TGTGCCAGTAGTATATTCGGCACAGGGGGCTCAGACGAGCAGTACTTC	CASSIFGTGGSDEQYF
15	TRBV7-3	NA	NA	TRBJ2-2	TGTGCCAGCAGCACAAGGGGCAGAAACACCGGGGAGCTGTTTTTT	CASSTRGRNTGELFF
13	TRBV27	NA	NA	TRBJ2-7	TGTGCCACCGGGCGTGAGCGCAGCTACGAGCAGTACTTC	CATGRERSYEQYF
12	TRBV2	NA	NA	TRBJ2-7	TGTGCCAGCAGCGGGGCCTCCTACGAGCAGTACTTC	CASSGASYEQYF
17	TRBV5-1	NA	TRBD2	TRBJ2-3	TGCGCCAGCAGCTTGGGGCGCGGGCGGGGGGACACAGATACGCAGTATTTT	CASSLGRGRGDTDTQYF
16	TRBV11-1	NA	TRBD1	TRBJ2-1	TGTGCCAGCAGCATACAGACAGGGGGCCCCTACAATGAGCAGTTCTTC	CASSIQTGGPYNEQFF
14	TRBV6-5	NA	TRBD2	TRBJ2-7	TGTGCCAGCACCACGGGGGGTGCCACATACGAGCAGTACTTC	CASTTGGATYEQYF
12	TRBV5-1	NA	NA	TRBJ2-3	TGCGCCAGCAACGGGGGAACAGATACGCAGTATTTT	CASNGGTDTQYF
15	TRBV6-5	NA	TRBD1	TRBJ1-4	TGTGCCAGCAGTTCCTACAGGGGAGACGGTGAAAAACTGTTTTTT	CASSSYRGDGEKLFF
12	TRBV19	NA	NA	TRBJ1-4	TGTGCCAGTAGTCCTCGTTCCACGGAACTGTTTTTT	CASSPRSTELFF
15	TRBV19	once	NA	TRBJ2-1	TGTGCCAGTAGTATCACCCTAGCGTTTAAGAATGAGCAGTTCTTC	CASSITLAFKNEQFF
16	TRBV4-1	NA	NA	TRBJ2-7	TGCGCCAGCAGCCAAGATGGGGGGAGCAGCTCCTACGAGCAGTACTTC	CASSQDGGSSSYEQYF
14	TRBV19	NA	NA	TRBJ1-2	TGTGCCAGTAGTATAGGGACAACTAGCTATGGCTACACCTTC	CASSIGTTSYGYTF
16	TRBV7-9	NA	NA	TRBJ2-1	TGTGCCAGCAGCCCGGGGAGTAGAGGCGGGGAGCTTGAGCAGTTCTTC	CASSPGSRGGELEQFF
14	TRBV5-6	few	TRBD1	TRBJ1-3	TGTGCCAGCAGCTTCAGGGGGCACGGAAACACCATATATTTT	CASSFRGHGNTIYF
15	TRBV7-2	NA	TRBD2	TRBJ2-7	TGTGCCAGCAGCTTAATCCTAGCGGGGGCCTACGAGCAGTACTTC	CASSLILAGAYEQYF
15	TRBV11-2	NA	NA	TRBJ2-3	TGTGCCAGCAGCTTAGTGACGGGGGCTGGGGATACGCAGTATTTT	CASSLVTGAGDTQYF
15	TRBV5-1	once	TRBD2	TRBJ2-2	TGCGCCAGCAGCTTGGCGGCTAGCGGGATCGGGGAGCTGTTTTTT	CASSLAASGIGELFF
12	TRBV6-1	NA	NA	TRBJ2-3	TGTGCCAGCAAACACCTACGGACGACGTCCTATTTT	CASKHLRTTSYF
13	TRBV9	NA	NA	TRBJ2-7	TGTGCCAGCAGCGCTGACCTAGGGTACGAGCAGTACTTC	CASSADLGYEQYF
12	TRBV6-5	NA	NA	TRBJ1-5	TGTGCCAGCACACAAGGGGCGCAGCCCCAGCATTTT	CASTQGAQPQHF
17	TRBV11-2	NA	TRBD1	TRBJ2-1	TGTGCCAGCAGCTTAGATGGGACAGCCTTACCCGGGGACGAGCAGTTCTTC	CASSLDGTALPGDEQFF